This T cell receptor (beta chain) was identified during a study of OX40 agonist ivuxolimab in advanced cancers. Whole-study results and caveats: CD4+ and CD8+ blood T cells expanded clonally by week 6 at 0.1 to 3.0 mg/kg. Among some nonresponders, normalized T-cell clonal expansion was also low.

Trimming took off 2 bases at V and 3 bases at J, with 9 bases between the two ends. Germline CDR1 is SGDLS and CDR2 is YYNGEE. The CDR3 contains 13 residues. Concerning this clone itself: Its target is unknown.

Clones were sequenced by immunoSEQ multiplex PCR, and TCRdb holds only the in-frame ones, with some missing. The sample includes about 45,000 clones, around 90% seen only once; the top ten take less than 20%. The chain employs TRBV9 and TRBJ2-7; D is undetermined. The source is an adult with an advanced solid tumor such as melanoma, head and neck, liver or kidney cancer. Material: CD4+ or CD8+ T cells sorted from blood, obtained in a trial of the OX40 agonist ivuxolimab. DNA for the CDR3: TGTGCCAGCAGCGTTGGCACCCGCTACGAGCAGTACTTC. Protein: CASSVGTRYEQYF.